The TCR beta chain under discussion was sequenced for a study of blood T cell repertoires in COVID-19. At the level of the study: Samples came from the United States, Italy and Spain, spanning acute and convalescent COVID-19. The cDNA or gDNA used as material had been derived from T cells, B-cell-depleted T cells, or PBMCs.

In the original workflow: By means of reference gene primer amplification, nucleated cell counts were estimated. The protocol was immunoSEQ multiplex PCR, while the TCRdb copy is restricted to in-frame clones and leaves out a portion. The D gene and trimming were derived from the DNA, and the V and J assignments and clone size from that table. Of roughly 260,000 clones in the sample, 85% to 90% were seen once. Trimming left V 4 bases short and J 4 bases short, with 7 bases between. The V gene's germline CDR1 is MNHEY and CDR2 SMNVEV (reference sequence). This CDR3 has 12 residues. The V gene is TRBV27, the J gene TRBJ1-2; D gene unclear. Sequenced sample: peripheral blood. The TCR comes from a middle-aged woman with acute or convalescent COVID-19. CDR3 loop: CASSSGIYGYTF. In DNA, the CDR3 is TGTGCCAGCAGTTCGGGGATCTATGGCTACACCTTC.